The 20 T cell receptor beta chains in this list originate from one sample, sequenced in a study of shared clonotypes between healthy human individuals. Here immunoSEQ multiplex PCR was the method, and the copy in TCRdb shows in-frame clones only, minus some. The sample lists approximately 640,000 clones, 72% occurring once. Sequenced input: memory CD4+ T cells sorted from blood. Noted subset: CD45RA-negative fraction. The receptors derive from a woman in her 30s in good health.

Notes on this clone: A much larger clonotype is one base distant, so this may be a read error. Other nucleotide sequences from this sample produce the same CDR3. The CDR3 is CASSPRDGSYEQYF. For the CDR3, the DNA is TGTGCCAGCAGTCCACGGGACGGCTCCTACGAGCAGTACTTC. The chain combines TRBV6-5 with TRBJ2-7, with D tentatively TRBD1 or TRBD2 (5 bases each). The CDR3 sequence is 14 residues long. V gave up 5 bases and J gave up 0 bases, with 11 bases separating them. The germline V gene has CDR1 MNHEY and CDR2 SVGAGI.

The chain couples TRBV5-4 to TRBJ2-2; 9 nucleotides align to TRBD2. The CDR3 consists of 16 residues. Germline V CDR1 and CDR2: SGHNT, YYREEE (reference sequence). After removal of 0 bases from V and 5 bases from J, the junction contained 5 bases not matched to a gene. The CDR3 sequence is CASSLVSGSRTGELFF. The CDR3 bases are TGTGCCAGCAGCTTGGTTAGCGGGAGTCGTACCGGGGAGCTGTTTTTT.

A word on this clone: The same CDR3 can be traced to other DNA sequences in this sample. The chain has TRBV28 and TRBJ2-3; perhaps D is TRBD1 or TRBD2 (5 bases each). This CDR3 has 14 residues. Trimming removed 4 bases from V and 1 base from J, with 9 bases in between. Germline CDR1 and CDR2: MDHEN and SYDVKM. The CDR3 region is CASSSRDGTDTQYF. CDR3 nucleotides: TGTGCCAGCAGTTCTAGGGACGGCACAGATACGCAGTATTTT.

This clone has just one count. The chain employs TRBV5-1 and TRBJ2-3, with D possibly being TRBD2 (6 bases). CDR1 and CDR2 from the germline V gene are SGHRS and YFSETQ. V was pared by 7 bases and J by 6 bases, with 21 bases between. This CDR3 has 15 amino acids. The CDR3 region is CASERGGGPKDTQYF. The CDR3 DNA reads as TGCGCCAGCGAGCGCGGAGGAGGGCCGAAGGATACGCAGTATTTT. Together with reference TRBV5-1 and TRBJ2-3, the CDR3 gives the full variable domain: KAGVTQTPRYLIKTRGQQVTLSCSPISGHRSVSWYQQTPGQGLQFLFEYFSETQRNKGNFPGRFSGRQFSNSRSEMNVSTLELGDSALYLCASERGGGPKDTQYFGPGTRLTVL.

The chain is built from TRBV28 and TRBJ1-1; 8 bases align to TRBD1. V lost 3 bases to trimming and J lost 11 bases; unmatched junction nucleotides: 11. CDR1 is MDHEN, CDR2 SYDVKM, per germline. The CDR3 has 14 amino acids. The CDR3 bases are TGTGCCAGCAGTTTCATTAGGGACAGGCCAATGGCTTTCTTT. It yields the protein CASSFIRDRPMAFF. The full variable domain, rest sourced from reference TRBV28 and TRBJ1-1, is DVKVTQSSRYLVKRTGEKVFLECVQDMDHENMFWYRQDPGLGLRLIYFSYDVKMKEKGDIPEGYSVSREKKERFSLILESASTNQTSMYLCASSFIRDRPMAFFGQGTRLTVV.

The rearrangement uses TRBV7-2 and TRBJ2-7; a possible D gene is TRBD2 (6 bases). This CDR3 comprises 15 residues. Germline CDR1 is SGHTA and CDR2 is FQGNSA. Deletions cut 5 bases from V and 0 bases from J, with 14 bases between. The CDR3 protein is CASSPLALLSYEQYF. CDR3 in DNA: TGTGCCAGCAGCCCACTAGCTCTCCTCTCCTACGAGCAGTACTTC. The complete variable domain, with remaining parts taken from reference TRBV7-2 and TRBJ2-7, reads GAGVSQSPSNKVTEKGKDVELRCDPISGHTALYWYRQSLGQGLEFLIYFQGNSAPDKSGLPSDRFSAERTGGSVSTLTIQRTQQEDSAVYLCASSPLALLSYEQYFGPGTRLTVT.

This chain links TRBV10-2 with TRBJ2-4, with D possibly being TRBD2 (7 bases). Trimming left V 4 bases short and J 2 bases short, with 12 bases between. Germline CDR1 WSHSY, CDR2 SAAADI. CDR3 length: 15 residues. Here the CDR3 DNA reads TGCGCCAGCAGTGGGCGGGGGCTAACCAAAAACATTCAGTACTTC. Its translation is CASSGRGLTKNIQYF.

This chain uses TRBV2 with TRBJ2-5, with 9 nucleotides matching TRBD2. This CDR3 is 15 amino acids long. The junction had 7 bases not matched to a gene; V was cut back by 7 bases and J by 1 base. Germline lookup yields CDR1 SNHLY and CDR2 FYNNEI. The CDR3 sequence: CASTVAGARQETQYF. CDR3 coding DNA: TGTGCCAGCACTGTAGCGGGAGCCCGCCAAGAGACCCAGTACTTC.

The chain combines TRBV19 with TRBJ2-7, with 12 bases aligning to TRBD2. The CDR3 runs to 14 residues. V was pared by 4 bases and J by 7 bases, with 5 bases of the junction left unmatched. Germline-derived CDR1 and CDR2 are LNHDA and SQIVND (reference sequence). The CDR3, as DNA: TGTGCCAGTAGTACTAGCGGGAGGGCCCTTGAGCAGTACTTC. Translating it yields CASSTSGRALEQYF. Variable domain in full (rest from reference TRBV19 and TRBJ2-7): DGGITQSPKYLFRKEGQNVTLSCEQNLNHDAMYWYRQDPGQGLRLIYYSQIVNDFQKGDIAEGYSVSREKKESFPLTVTSAQKNPTAFYLCASSTSGRALEQYFGPGTRLTVT.

This chain links TRBV2 with TRBJ2-5; weak D call: TRBD2 (6 bases). The CDR3 has 14 amino acids. V lost 6 bases and J 5 bases, leaving 16 bases between the germline ends. Germline values: CDR1 SNHLY, CDR2 FYNNEI. The CDR3 region is CASRLSGSWETQYF. The CDR3 nucleotides read TGTGCCAGCAGGCTCAGCGGGTCCTGGGAGACCCAGTACTTC.

This clone has a single count. The V gene is TRBV12-5, the J gene TRBJ2-1, with TRBD1 identical over 11 bases. In germline, CDR1 is LGHNT, CDR2 FRNRAP. The CDR3 is 20 residues long. V lost 6 bases and J lost 6; bases outside the gene matches: 22. The CDR3 DNA is TGTGCTAGTGGCCCTGGGGACAGGGGGTTGCTAGCGGAGGCCGCCAATGAGCAGTTCTTC. This codes for CASGPGDRGLLAEAANEQFF.

This chain links TRBV27 with TRBJ1-5; D might be TRBD1 (5 bases). V lost 1 base to trimming and J lost 6 bases, with 10 bases between them. Per germline, CDR1 MNHEY and CDR2 SMNVEV (reference sequence). This CDR3 is built from 14 residues. The CDR3 DNA reads as TGTGCCAGCAGTTTATATGGGGCGGGTCAGCCCCAGCATTTT. This sequence encodes CASSLYGAGQPQHF.

The V call is TRBV5-1, the J call TRBJ2-3; D not certain. Per the germline V gene, CDR1 is SGHRS and CDR2 is YFSETQ. This CDR3 is 15 amino acids long. V lost 0 bases and J lost 3, with 11 bases in between. CDR3: CASSLADIVTDTQYF. As DNA, the CDR3 is TGCGCCAGCAGCTTGGCGGATATAGTGACAGATACGCAGTATTTT. Full variable domain (outside the CDR3, taken from reference TRBV5-1 and TRBJ2-3): KAGVTQTPRYLIKTRGQQVTLSCSPISGHRSVSWYQQTPGQGLQFLFEYFSETQRNKGNFPGRFSGRQFSNSRSEMNVSTLELGDSALYLCASSLADIVTDTQYFGPGTRLTVL.

The genes are TRBV29-1 and TRBJ1-2; D is undetermined. This CDR3 contains 12 residues. CDR1 and CDR2 from the germline V gene are SQVTM and ANQGSEA. Trimming took off 7 bases at V and 7 bases at J, with 16 bases between the two ends. The CDR3 nucleotides are TGCAGCGCCACGGGGAGCCGGGGTGGCTACACCTTC. Translation gives CSATGSRGGYTF.

This clone was counted only a few times. This chain connects TRBV7-8 to TRBJ1-5, with D maybe TRBD1 (5 bases). V was cut by 4 bases and J by 3 bases, with 16 bases left in between. Looked up from germline, CDR1 is SGHVS and CDR2 is FQNEAQ. The CDR3 loop spans 16 amino acids. CDR3 region: CASSSSGRAHNQPQHF. The CDR3 DNA follows: TGTGCCAGCAGCTCTAGTGGCAGGGCCCACAATCAGCCCCAGCATTTT.

The chain joins TRBV28 to TRBJ2-3, with unresolved D. This CDR3 has 14 residues. V lost 4 bases to trimming and J lost 6 bases, with 14 bases between them. From germline, CDR1 is MDHEN and CDR2 SYDVKM. The CDR3 nucleotides read TGTGCCAGCAGTTCTCACGGAGACCATGATACGCAGTATTTT. It is translated as CASSSHGDHDTQYF.

The gene calls are TRBV28 and TRBJ2-7; 8 nucleotides agree with TRBD1. The CDR3 runs 15 residues. V shed 5 bases, J shed 3 bases, and the junction held 9 bases outside the gene matches. The germline CDR1 and CDR2 sequences are MDHEN and SYDVKM. The CDR3 protein is CASSIPDRVLYEQYF. CDR3 DNA sequence: TGTGCCAGCAGTATCCCGGACAGGGTGCTCTACGAGCAGTACTTC.

The chain recombines TRBV5-1 with TRBJ1-1; possible D gene TRBD1, 6 bases. The CDR3 consists of 14 residues. The germline CDR1 and CDR2 sequences are SGHRS and YFSETQ. V gave up 4 bases and J gave up 1 base, with 11 bases separating them. CDR3 in amino acids: CASSPGGSNTEAFF. The CDR3 DNA reads TGCGCCAGCAGCCCGGGGGGCTCGAACACTGAAGCTTTCTTT.

This clone was seen a few times. CDR3 loop: CASSVGTSRQYF. The CDR3 nucleotides are TGTGCCAGCAGTGTGGGTACTAGTCGGCAGTATTTT. The chain recombines TRBV2 with TRBJ2-3; D is perhaps TRBD2 (5 bases). Looked up from germline, CDR1 is SNHLY and CDR2 is FYNNEI. The V end was cut by 4 bases, the J end by 11 bases, with 13 bases between. The CDR3 runs 12 residues. Filled out from reference TRBV2 and TRBJ2-3, the complete variable domain reads EPEVTQTPSHQVTQMGQEVILRCVPISNHLYFYWYRQILGQKVEFLVSFYNNEISEKSEIFDDQFSVERPDGSNFTLKIRSTKLEDSAMYFCASSVGTSRQYFGPGTRLTVL.

The rearrangement links TRBV6-6 to TRBJ2-1; D uncertain. CDR1 is MNHNY, CDR2 SVGAGI, per germline (reference sequence). Trimming took off 8 bases at V and 4 bases at J, with 6 bases between the two ends. The CDR3 covers 11 residues. The CDR3: CASGGYNEQFF. In nucleotides, the CDR3 is TGTGCCAGCGGTGGGTACAATGAGCAGTTCTTC.